The sequence of this T cell receptor beta chain was determined in a study of T cells expressing NK-cell markers. Across the whole study: Cells sorted as CD3+CD56+NKG2C+, CD3+CD56+NKG2C- and CD3+CD56-NKG2C+ T cells supplied the TCR beta repertoires. General observations from the study: NKG2C+ dominant clonotypes from over five donors made up roughly 1.0-7.5% of CD8+ T cells.

Each CDR3 protein gets one entry in TCRdb, which reprocessed the 5' RACE reads and gives no DNA. This sample's table reports 400,000 to 550,000 distinct CDR3 sequences. As to this clonotype: Antigen: not known.

The source material was blood T cells: a sorted CD56 or NKG2C T cell subset, CD4+ or CD8+ T cells, or bulk PBMC T cells (not recorded which). This sequence originates from a woman aged 18 to 75 in good health.

This CDR3 is CASSPILASGANVLTF. The V gene is TRBV12-3 or TRBV12-4, the J gene TRBJ2-6; TCRdb designates TRBD1, a call that cannot be tested without DNA. The CDR3 spans 16 residues.